The clone carrying this TCR beta chain has just a few counts. As yet, its antigen is unknown. The read halts 3 residues ahead of the CDR3 end, with the missing end drawn from the germline J gene. CDR1 and CDR2 (germline): SGHDT, YYEEEE. The CDR3 consists of 14 residues. Trimming removed 3 bases from V and 3 bases from J, with 10 bases in between. This entry belongs to a study of T cell clonality in common variable immunodeficiency. Study conclusions and caveats: Common variable immunodeficiency TCR beta sequences reportedly had fewer deletions and N-nucleotide insertions.

TCRdb's copy holds only in-frame clones and misses some; the assay was immunoSEQ multiplex PCR. The sample presents about 32,000 clones, none singletons. The chain is built from TRBV5-6 and TRBJ1-5, with D possibly matching TRBD1 (6 bases). This receptor was identified in a human donor with common variable immunodeficiency. Sequencing input: peripheral blood mononuclear cells. CDR3 region: CASSYQGLNQPQHF. The sequenced part of the CDR3 DNA is TGTGCCAGCAGCTATCAGGGGCTCAATCAGCCC.